This entry lists 15 T cell receptor beta chains sequenced from one sample in a study of blood T cell repertoires in COVID-19. Profiling relied on immunoSEQ multiplex PCR, and the TCRdb table lists in-frame clones only, not all of them. The sample holds some 85,000 clones, roughly 76% seen once. The sample taken for sequencing was peripheral blood. The origin of the receptors is a woman older than 75 with active or convalescent COVID-19.

The DNA of the CDR3 is TGTGCCAGCAGGCCTCTAAGCTCCTACGAGCAGTACTTC. Translated: CASRPLSSYEQYF. V is TRBV27 and J is TRBJ2-7; D unresolved. The V end was cut by 6 bases, the J end by 0 bases, with 9 bases between. This CDR3 region has 13 residues. CDR1 and CDR2 (germline): MNHEY, SMNVEV (reference sequence).

The genes are TRBV18 and TRBJ1-6; no clear D. Germline V gives CDR1 KGHSH, CDR2 LQKENI. Trimming left V 1 base short and J 2 bases short, with 9 bases between. The CDR3 covers 16 residues. The CDR3 protein is CASSPLTDPYNSPLHF. CDR3 bases: TGTGCCAGCTCACCACTAACAGACCCCTATAATTCACCCCTCCACTTT. Full variable domain (rest looked up from reference TRBV18 and TRBJ1-6): NAGVMQNPRHLVRRRGQEARLRCSPMKGHSHVYWYRQLPEEGLKFMVYLQKENIIDESGMPKERFSAEFPKEGPSILRIQQVVRGDSAAYFCASSPLTDPYNSPLHFGNGTRLTVT.

CDR3 loop: CACASGGGEKLFF. CDR3 sequence (DNA): TGTGCCTGCGCCTCCGGAGGAGGCGAAAAACTGTTTTTT. The chain couples TRBV19 to TRBJ1-4; D ambiguous. Trimming took 11 bases from V and 8 from J, leaving 18 bases between them. The CDR3 extends over 13 amino acids. Germline assignment: CDR1 LNHDA and CDR2 SQIVND (reference sequence).

The J gene is TRBJ2-7, the V gene TRBV18; 8 bases match TRBD1. This CDR3 is built from 15 residues. The V gene end was trimmed by 2 bases and the J gene end by 3 bases; junction bases not matched to a gene: 6. Germline V gene sequence: CDR1 KGHSH, CDR2 LQKENI. CDR3 residues: CASSPYRQGSYEQYF. CDR3 nucleotides: TGTGCCAGCTCACCATATCGACAGGGGAGCTACGAGCAGTACTTC.

The chain joins TRBV4-3 to TRBJ1-1; 8 bases match TRBD1. The CDR3 sequence is 14 residues long. CDR1 is LGHNA and CDR2 is YSLEER in the germline V gene. Losses at the gene ends were 6 bases for V and 5 bases for J; bases not matched to a gene: 8. The CDR3 DNA is TGCGCCAGCAGGCACGGACAGGGATGGACTGAAGCTTTCTTT. Protein: CASRHGQGWTEAFF.

The chain links TRBV27 to TRBJ2-4, with 8 bases identical to TRBD2. Germline values: CDR1 MNHEY, CDR2 SMNVEV (reference sequence). The CDR3 covers 16 residues. V gave up 3 bases and J gave up 8 bases; unmatched junction bases: 12. CDR3 sequence (DNA): TGTGCCAGCAGTTTGATGCCAGGGAGCGGGAGAGACATTCAGTACTTC. It codes for CASSLMPGSGRDIQYF.

This chain uses TRBV14 with TRBJ1-2; possible D gene TRBD1, 5 bases. CDR1 is SGHDN, CDR2 FVKESK, per germline. Trimming cost V 4 bases and J 2 bases, with 11 bases left between them. CDR3 length: 14 residues. DNA of the CDR3: TGTGCCAGCAGCCCTGGCGGGGGGAACTATGGCTACACCTTC. Its protein product is CASSPGGGNYGYTF.

Only one count was recorded for this clone. The chain employs TRBV5-1 and TRBJ2-3, with D possibly being TRBD2 (6 bases). CDR1 is SGHRS and CDR2 is YFSETQ in the germline V gene. This CDR3 comprises 17 residues. The V end lost 0 bases, the J end lost 0 bases, and 14 bases lay between the germline ends. CDR3 sequence: CASSLGIGGTSTDTQYF. As DNA, the CDR3 is TGCGCCAGCAGCTTGGGAATCGGGGGAACTAGCACAGATACGCAGTATTTT.

This chain uses TRBV19 with TRBJ2-2; 8 nucleotides line up with TRBD1. The V segment lost 6 bases and the J segment 8 bases; nucleotides outside the gene matches: 8. CDR1 and CDR2 (germline): LNHDA, SQIVND (reference sequence). This CDR3 is 14 amino acids long. CDR3 coding DNA: TGTGCCAGTAGACCCGACAGGGGAAGAGGGGAGCTGTTTTTT. Its protein is CASRPDRGRGELFF.

The gene calls are TRBV9 and TRBJ1-5; TRBD1 might be the D (5 bases). V dropped 2 bases and J dropped 9 bases, with 15 bases sitting between them. This CDR3 contains 14 residues. Germline CDR1 is SGDLS and CDR2 is YYNGEE. The CDR3 nucleotides read TGTGCCAGCAGCGTTCGGCAGACCGGGGGGCCCCAGCATTTT. Its translation is CASSVRQTGGPQHF.

This chain uses TRBV11-1 with TRBJ2-7; D may be TRBD2 (5 bases). Between the trimmed V and J ends, which lost 1 base and 4 bases, there was a span of 8 bases. The CDR3 is 13 residues long. The V gene's germline CDR1 is SGHAT and CDR2 FQDESV (reference sequence). The CDR3 reads CASSLVRGYEQYF. CDR3 nucleotide sequence: TGTGCCAGCAGCTTAGTTCGGGGTTACGAGCAGTACTTC.

This clone was observed a few times. This CDR3 is CASSSPLLTSGGARETQYF. CDR3 bases: TGTGCCAGCAGTTCCCCCTTACTGACTAGCGGGGGGGCCAGGGAGACCCAGTACTTC. The genes are TRBV28 and TRBJ2-5, with 14 bases lining up with TRBD2. Unmatched junction bases numbered 15, after V lost 4 bases and J lost 5 bases. This CDR3 is built from 19 residues. CDR1 MDHEN and CDR2 SYDVKM come from the germline V gene.

The chain carries TRBV5-5 and TRBJ2-7; 10 bases map to TRBD1. The CDR3 covers 15 residues. Germline loops: CDR1 SGHKS, CDR2 YYEKEE (reference sequence). V dropped 1 base and J dropped 2; count of bases not matched to a gene: 3. Here the CDR3 reads CASSLTGTGAYEQYF. CDR3 bases: TGTGCCAGCAGCTTGACCGGGACAGGGGCCTACGAGCAGTACTTC.

J is TRBJ2-5 and V is TRBV11-2; 8 bases agree with TRBD1. Germline values: CDR1 SGHAT, CDR2 FQNNGV. The CDR3 covers 16 residues. Unmatched junction bases numbered 10, after V lost 2 bases and J lost 5 bases. In nucleotides, the CDR3 is TGTGCCAGCAGCTTACACTCGGCAGGGGGCTTGGAGACCCAGTACTTC. Translation: CASSLHSAGGLETQYF.

V and J are TRBV6-6 and TRBJ1-5; D gene unclear. Trimming cost V 0 bases and J 6 bases, with 9 bases left between them. The germline V gene has CDR1 MNHNY and CDR2 SVGAGI (reference sequence). This CDR3 has 14 amino acids. CDR3 nucleotides: TGTGCCAGCAGTTACTCGCAGTGGAGTCAGCCCCAGCATTTT. It is translated as CASSYSQWSQPQHF.